This T cell receptor (beta chain) derives from a study of molecular identifiers for immune sequencing clone quantification. Study conclusions and caveats: Underestimated sizes of highly expanded clones could result from identical TCR molecules that share a barcode.

TCRdb redid the calling of the PCR reads with MiXCR, one entry per CDR3 protein. The sample gives approximately 680,000 distinct CDR3 sequences, about 25% of which show up once; about 0.81% is in the top ten. In its sample, this clonotype was seen many times. Its target is not known. Naive CD8 libraries used roughly 17,000 to 1,000,000 sorted cells and 10%, 30% or 50% RNA. Naive CD8 T cells, phenotype CD8+CD4-CCR7+CD45RA+, were sorted. V dropped 4 bases and J dropped 4; count of bases not matched to a gene: 7. The germline V gene has CDR1 SGHDN and CDR2 FVKESK. The CDR3 extends over 16 amino acids. This chain uses TRBV14 with TRBJ2-3; TRBD2 agrees at 11 bases. This TCR was recovered from a human donor in good health. Some libraries in this study had Jurkat cell RNA spiked in. The sample taken for sequencing was naive CD8+ T cells from blood, with Jurkat cell RNA spiked in. The subset was: FACS-sorted CD8+CD4-CCR7+CD45RA+ naive T cells. The chain's CDR3 is CASSPTSGRSSDTQYF. As DNA, the CDR3 is TGTGCCAGCAGCCCAACTAGCGGGAGAAGCTCAGATACGCAGTATTTT.